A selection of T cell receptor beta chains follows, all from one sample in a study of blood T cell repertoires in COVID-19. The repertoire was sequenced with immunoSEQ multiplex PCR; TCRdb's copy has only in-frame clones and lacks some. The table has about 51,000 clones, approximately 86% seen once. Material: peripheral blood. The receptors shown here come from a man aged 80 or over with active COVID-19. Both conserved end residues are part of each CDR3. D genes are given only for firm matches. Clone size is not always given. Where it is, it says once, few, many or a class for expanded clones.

CDR3 DNA: TGTGCCAGCAGTGTAGGGACAGGCTCCTACGAGCAGTACTTC
CDR3 protein: CASSVGTGSYEQYF
clone size: NA
CDR3 length: 14
D gene: TRBD1
J gene: TRBJ2-7
V gene: TRBV2

CDR3 DNA: TGTGCCACCCGCGTGTATAGCAATCAGCCCCAGCATTTT
CDR3 protein: CATRVYSNQPQHF
clone size: NA
CDR3 length: 13
D gene: NA
J gene: TRBJ1-5
V gene: TRBV10-3

CDR3 DNA: TGTGCCAGTAGTATAGGGGGGGACCCCACGAATACGCAGTATTTT
CDR3 protein: CASSIGGDPTNTQYF
clone size: NA
CDR3 length: 15
D gene: NA
J gene: TRBJ2-3
V gene: TRBV19

CDR3 DNA: TGTGCCAGCAGTCAGGGGAATGGAGAGACCCAGTACTTC
CDR3 protein: CASSQGNGETQYF
clone size: NA
CDR3 length: 13
D gene: NA
J gene: TRBJ2-5
V gene: TRBV11-1

CDR3 DNA: TGTGCCAGTAGCTCGGAGGAAGGAAACACCATATATTTT
CDR3 protein: CASSSEEGNTIYF
clone size: few
CDR3 length: 13
D gene: NA
J gene: TRBJ1-3
V gene: TRBV19

CDR3 DNA: TGTGCCTGGAGACCAGGGGCGAATTCACCCCTCCACTTT
CDR3 protein: CAWRPGANSPLHF
clone size: NA
CDR3 length: 13
D gene: NA
J gene: TRBJ1-6
V gene: TRBV30

CDR3 DNA: TGTGCCAGCAGCTCCGGGCGGGTCCTTAATTCACCCCTCCACTTT
CDR3 protein: CASSSGRVLNSPLHF
clone size: few
CDR3 length: 15
D gene: NA
J gene: TRBJ1-6
V gene: TRBV7-9

CDR3 DNA: TGTGCCACCAGGGACAGGGCTGGGGAGACCCAGTACTTC
CDR3 protein: CATRDRAGETQYF
clone size: NA
CDR3 length: 13
D gene: TRBD1
J gene: TRBJ2-5
V gene: TRBV15

CDR3 DNA: TGTGCCACCAGCAGAGAAGCGGGAGGCTTAAGGGACAATGAGCAGTTCTTC
CDR3 protein: CATSREAGGLRDNEQFF
clone size: NA
CDR3 length: 17
D gene: TRBD2
J gene: TRBJ2-1
V gene: TRBV15

CDR3 DNA: TGCGCCAGCAGCTTGCCGACAGACAATCAGCCCCAGCATTTT
CDR3 protein: CASSLPTDNQPQHF
clone size: NA
CDR3 length: 14
D gene: NA
J gene: TRBJ1-5
V gene: TRBV5-1

CDR3 DNA: TGTGCCAGCGCGGGCGGCAGTGATACGCAGTATTTT
CDR3 protein: CASAGGSDTQYF
clone size: NA
CDR3 length: 12
D gene: NA
J gene: TRBJ2-3
V gene: TRBV14

CDR3 DNA: TGTGCCAGCAGTTACCGCGGGGGTGAGACCCAGTACTTC
CDR3 protein: CASSYRGGETQYF
clone size: NA
CDR3 length: 13
D gene: TRBD2
J gene: TRBJ2-5
V gene: TRBV6-2/TRBV6-3

CDR3 DNA: TGTGCCAGCAGCCAATTGATTGGACAGGGGACTGGAAACACCATATATTTT
CDR3 protein: CASSQLIGQGTGNTIYF
clone size: NA
CDR3 length: 17
D gene: TRBD1
J gene: TRBJ1-3
V gene: TRBV3-1/TRBV3-2

CDR3 DNA: TGCGCCAGCAGTGACTTTAGCGGGAACACCGGGGAGCTGTTTTTT
CDR3 protein: CASSDFSGNTGELFF
clone size: NA
CDR3 length: 15
D gene: NA
J gene: TRBJ2-2
V gene: TRBV10-1

CDR3 DNA: TGTGCCACCAGCAGAGTACAGGGAAACACTGAAGCTTTCTTT
CDR3 protein: CATSRVQGNTEAFF
clone size: NA
CDR3 length: 14
D gene: NA
J gene: TRBJ1-1
V gene: TRBV15

CDR3 DNA: TGTGCCAGCACCTCCTCTCAGGGTGGCGAGCAGTACTTC
CDR3 protein: CASTSSQGGEQYF
clone size: NA
CDR3 length: 13
D gene: NA
J gene: TRBJ2-7
V gene: TRBV6-5

CDR3 DNA: TGTGCCAGCAGCCCGGGGACTAGCGGTACCTACGAGCAGTACTTC
CDR3 protein: CASSPGTSGTYEQYF
clone size: NA
CDR3 length: 15
D gene: TRBD2
J gene: TRBJ2-7
V gene: TRBV5-5

CDR3 DNA: TGTGCCAGCAGCGCCGGACAGGGGCCAGATACGCAGTATTTT
CDR3 protein: CASSAGQGPDTQYF
clone size: NA
CDR3 length: 14
D gene: TRBD1
J gene: TRBJ2-3
V gene: TRBV9

CDR3 DNA: TGCGCCAGCAGCCAAGATCGGGGATTCTACGAGCAGTACTTC
CDR3 protein: CASSQDRGFYEQYF
clone size: NA
CDR3 length: 14
D gene: NA
J gene: TRBJ2-7
V gene: TRBV4-1

CDR3 DNA: TGTGCCAGCAGCGCCCGAGGAGGGGCCTACAATGAGCAGTTCTTC
CDR3 protein: CASSARGGAYNEQFF
clone size: NA
CDR3 length: 15
D gene: NA
J gene: TRBJ2-1
V gene: TRBV9

CDR3 DNA: TGTGCCAGCAGCTTAAGTCCGCTAGCGGGAGGTACAGATACGCAGTATTTT
CDR3 protein: CASSLSPLAGGTDTQYF
clone size: NA
CDR3 length: 17
D gene: TRBD2
J gene: TRBJ2-3
V gene: TRBV7-3

CDR3 DNA: TGTGCCAGCAGCCAAGATCTAAGAGGGGGCTCTTCACCCCTCCACTTT
CDR3 protein: CASSQDLRGGSSPLHF
clone size: NA
CDR3 length: 16
D gene: TRBD1
J gene: TRBJ1-6
V gene: TRBV14

CDR3 DNA: TGTGCCAGTGGCTACATGGGACAGGGCACCTACGAGCAGTACTTC
CDR3 protein: CASGYMGQGTYEQYF
clone size: NA
CDR3 length: 15
D gene: TRBD1
J gene: TRBJ2-7
V gene: TRBV19

CDR3 DNA: TGTGCCAGTAGTGTCACAGTAGAGAACATTCAGTACTTC
CDR3 protein: CASSVTVENIQYF
clone size: NA
CDR3 length: 13
D gene: NA
J gene: TRBJ2-4
V gene: TRBV19

CDR3 DNA: TGTGCCAGCAGTCACGGGACAGTGACCTCCTACGAGCAGTACTTC
CDR3 protein: CASSHGTVTSYEQYF
clone size: NA
CDR3 length: 15
D gene: TRBD1
J gene: TRBJ2-7
V gene: TRBV28

CDR3 DNA: TGTGCGATACAGGTGAATGAAAAACTGTTTTTT
CDR3 protein: CAIQVNEKLFF
clone size: NA
CDR3 length: 11
D gene: NA
J gene: TRBJ1-4
V gene: TRBV12-3/TRBV12-4

CDR3 DNA: TGTGCCAGCAGCGGGGTGGGGACAGGGTCAGATACGCAGTATTTT
CDR3 protein: CASSGVGTGSDTQYF
clone size: NA
CDR3 length: 15
D gene: TRBD1
J gene: TRBJ2-3
V gene: TRBV9

CDR3 DNA: TGTGCCAGCAGCGCCCGACAGGGTGAAAGCACAGATACGCAGTATTTT
CDR3 protein: CASSARQGESTDTQYF
clone size: many
CDR3 length: 16
D gene: TRBD1
J gene: TRBJ2-3
V gene: TRBV5-4

CDR3 DNA: TGCGCCAGCAGTGAAGGGGGAAAGGTTGGGCAGTACTTC
CDR3 protein: CASSEGGKVGQYF
clone size: NA
CDR3 length: 13
D gene: NA
J gene: TRBJ2-7
V gene: TRBV5-1

CDR3 DNA: TGTGCCAGCAGCACGGCGGGGATGAACACTGAAGCTTTCTTT
CDR3 protein: CASSTAGMNTEAFF
clone size: few
CDR3 length: 14
D gene: NA
J gene: TRBJ1-1
V gene: TRBV28

CDR3 DNA: TGTGCCAGCAGTACAATTAGGGGTAGCTCTGGGGCCAACGTCCTGACTTTC
CDR3 protein: CASSTIRGSSGANVLTF
clone size: NA
CDR3 length: 17
D gene: NA
J gene: TRBJ2-6
V gene: TRBV27

CDR3 DNA: TGTGCCAGCAGCGGCGGATCCAACACTGAAGCTTTCTTT
CDR3 protein: CASSGGSNTEAFF
clone size: NA
CDR3 length: 13
D gene: NA
J gene: TRBJ1-1
V gene: TRBV27

CDR3 DNA: TGTGCCAGCAGCTCGCTGGGACTAGCGGTCTCCTACGAGCAGTACTTC
CDR3 protein: CASSSLGLAVSYEQYF
clone size: NA
CDR3 length: 16
D gene: TRBD2
J gene: TRBJ2-7
V gene: TRBV11-2

CDR3 DNA: TGCGCCAGCAGCGGCCGGGGGGCGGGGCTCCAAGAGACCCAGTACTTC
CDR3 protein: CASSGRGAGLQETQYF
clone size: NA
CDR3 length: 16
D gene: NA
J gene: TRBJ2-5
V gene: TRBV5-1

CDR3 DNA: TGTGCCAGCAGGGTCCGGGACAGGGACGCCGGGGAGCTGTTTTTT
CDR3 protein: CASRVRDRDAGELFF
clone size: many
CDR3 length: 15
D gene: TRBD1
J gene: TRBJ2-2
V gene: TRBV6-5

CDR3 DNA: TGTGCCAGCAGTTTATATTCCGGAGGGGAGACCCAGTACTTC
CDR3 protein: CASSLYSGGETQYF
clone size: NA
CDR3 length: 14
D gene: NA
J gene: TRBJ2-5
V gene: TRBV27

CDR3 DNA: TGTGCCAGCCAACGTAGCCCCCTGGGGGGAGTAATGGGCGAGCAGTACTTC
CDR3 protein: CASQRSPLGGVMGEQYF
clone size: NA
CDR3 length: 17
D gene: NA
J gene: TRBJ2-7
V gene: TRBV27

CDR3 DNA: TGTGCCAGCAGCCAAGCGGACAGCCAAGAGACCCAGTACTTC
CDR3 protein: CASSQADSQETQYF
clone size: NA
CDR3 length: 14
D gene: NA
J gene: TRBJ2-5
V gene: TRBV14

CDR3 DNA: TGTGCCTGGAGTGTCGGGACTAGCGACTACAATGAGCAGTTCTTC
CDR3 protein: CAWSVGTSDYNEQFF
clone size: NA
CDR3 length: 15
D gene: TRBD2
J gene: TRBJ2-1
V gene: TRBV30

CDR3 DNA: TGTGCCAGCAGCATTCGGACAGGGAAGGTGGGCCAGCCCCAGCATTTT
CDR3 protein: CASSIRTGKVGQPQHF
clone size: NA
CDR3 length: 16
D gene: TRBD1
J gene: TRBJ1-5
V gene: TRBV5-8

CDR3 DNA: TGTGCCAGCAGCAAGGAGGGACTAGCGAGAGAGACCCAGTACTTC
CDR3 protein: CASSKEGLARETQYF
clone size: NA
CDR3 length: 15
D gene: TRBD2
J gene: TRBJ2-5
V gene: TRBV5-8

CDR3 DNA: TGTGCCAGCAGCTCGCCTCAACAGGATTACTATGGCTACACCTTC
CDR3 protein: CASSSPQQDYYGYTF
clone size: NA
CDR3 length: 15
D gene: NA
J gene: TRBJ1-2
V gene: TRBV7-9

CDR3 DNA: TGTGCCAGCAGCTTCGACCAAGAGACCCAGTACTTC
CDR3 protein: CASSFDQETQYF
clone size: NA
CDR3 length: 12
D gene: NA
J gene: TRBJ2-5
V gene: TRBV5-4

CDR3 DNA: TGTGCCAGCAGCGGGGCTAGCGGAAACTACGAGCAGTACTTC
CDR3 protein: CASSGASGNYEQYF
clone size: NA
CDR3 length: 14
D gene: TRBD2
J gene: TRBJ2-7
V gene: TRBV9

CDR3 DNA: TGTGCCACCAGTGATTCTACCCAGGGTTACCCGTACGAGCAGTACTTC
CDR3 protein: CATSDSTQGYPYEQYF
clone size: NA
CDR3 length: 16
D gene: NA
J gene: TRBJ2-7
V gene: TRBV24-1

CDR3 DNA: TGTGCCAGCAGCCGACAGGGTCTTGCGAATACGCAGTATTTT
CDR3 protein: CASSRQGLANTQYF
clone size: once
CDR3 length: 14
D gene: TRBD1
J gene: TRBJ2-3
V gene: TRBV3-1/TRBV3-2

CDR3 DNA: TGTGCCAGCTCACCCATGGGCCCCGGGGAGCTGTTTTTT
CDR3 protein: CASSPMGPGELFF
clone size: NA
CDR3 length: 13
D gene: NA
J gene: TRBJ2-2
V gene: TRBV18

CDR3 DNA: TGTGCCAGCAGCCTGACTAGCGTGCTCTCGCGGGAGCAGTACTTC
CDR3 protein: CASSLTSVLSREQYF
clone size: NA
CDR3 length: 15
D gene: TRBD2
J gene: TRBJ2-7
V gene: TRBV14

CDR3 DNA: TGTGCCACCAGTGGGGGCACAATTTGGGGTACGCAGTATTTT
CDR3 protein: CATSGGTIWGTQYF
clone size: NA
CDR3 length: 14
D gene: NA
J gene: TRBJ2-3
V gene: TRBV15

CDR3 DNA: TGCGCCAGCAGCCAAGAGGGCCAAAGCTCCTACGAGCAGTACTTC
CDR3 protein: CASSQEGQSSYEQYF
clone size: NA
CDR3 length: 15
D gene: NA
J gene: TRBJ2-7
V gene: TRBV4-3

CDR3 DNA: TGTGCCAGCAGCTCCCCCGTTGGGCAATCAGCCAAAAACATTCAGTACTTC
CDR3 protein: CASSSPVGQSAKNIQYF
clone size: NA
CDR3 length: 17
D gene: NA
J gene: TRBJ2-4
V gene: TRBV5-6

CDR3 DNA: TGTGCCACCAGTGATTCCGCACGGGAGACAGATACGCAGTATTTT
CDR3 protein: CATSDSARETDTQYF
clone size: NA
CDR3 length: 15
D gene: NA
J gene: TRBJ2-3
V gene: TRBV24-1

CDR3 DNA: TGTGCCAGCTCCCCACAGACTAGCGGGAGCGTTGGGTACAATGAGCAGTTCTTC
CDR3 protein: CASSPQTSGSVGYNEQFF
clone size: NA
CDR3 length: 18
D gene: TRBD2
J gene: TRBJ2-1
V gene: TRBV18

CDR3 DNA: TGTGCCAGCAGTTTTGGGACACTATCAACGCAGTATTTT
CDR3 protein: CASSFGTLSTQYF
clone size: NA
CDR3 length: 13
D gene: NA
J gene: TRBJ2-3
V gene: TRBV28